This entry is about one TCR beta chain. Germline is not matched at one junction end, which may reflect a read error. These data originate in a study of T cells in Graves' hyperthyroidism and ophthalmopathy. Using RNA transcripts as the source, TCR beta CDR3 regions were amplified. A set of HTBI primers served as the primers for a first-round RT-PCR of the TCR CDR3. TCRdb independently ran MiXCR on the multiplex PCR reads; one entry per CDR3 protein. The top ten clones hold 30% of a sample with 250,000 or so distinct CDR3 sequences, 13% to 15% of them seen once. The sequence was collected from a woman in her forties or fifties with Graves' hyperthyroidism that later progressed to Graves' ophthalmopathy. Sequencing was carried out using blood.

CDR3 amino acids: CASSPRDVAKMNF. The CDR3 nucleotides are TGTGCCAGCAGTCCCCGGGACGTCGCAAAGATGAACTTC. The chain carries TRBV7-6 and TRBJ2-5; the D call may be TRBD1 or TRBD2 (5 bases each). Germline lookup yields CDR1 SGHVS and CDR2 FNYEAQ. The CDR3 extends over 13 amino acids.